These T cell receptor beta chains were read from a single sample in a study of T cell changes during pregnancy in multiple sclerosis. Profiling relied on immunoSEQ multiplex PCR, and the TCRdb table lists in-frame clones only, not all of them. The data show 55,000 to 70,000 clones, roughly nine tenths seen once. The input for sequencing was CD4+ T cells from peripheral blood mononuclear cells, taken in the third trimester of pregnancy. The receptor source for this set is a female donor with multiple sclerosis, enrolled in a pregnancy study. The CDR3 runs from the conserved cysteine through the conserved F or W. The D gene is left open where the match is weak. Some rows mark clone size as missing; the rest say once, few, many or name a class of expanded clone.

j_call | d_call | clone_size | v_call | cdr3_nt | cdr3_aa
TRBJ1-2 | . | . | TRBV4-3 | TGCGCCAGCAGCCGACAACAGGGAGACGGCTACACCTTC | CASSRQQGDGYTF
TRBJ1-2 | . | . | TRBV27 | TGTGCCAGCAGTTTATTATCCCGAGCATCTAGTAATGGCTACACCTTC | CASSLLSRASSNGYTF
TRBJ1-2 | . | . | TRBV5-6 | TGTGCCAGCAGCGTCGACACCAGCTACACCTTC | CASSVDTSYTF
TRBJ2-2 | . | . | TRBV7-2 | TGTGCCAGCAGCCAGTCGGGGAACACCGGGGAGCTGTTTTTT | CASSQSGNTGELFF
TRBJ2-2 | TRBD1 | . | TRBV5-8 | TGTGCCAGCAGCCCCCTTGGACAGGGAGGGCTGTTTTTT | CASSPLGQGGLFF
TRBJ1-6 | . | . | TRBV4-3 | TGCGCCAGCAGCCAAGATCCCCGGAGAAATTCACCCCTCCACTTT | CASSQDPRRNSPLHF
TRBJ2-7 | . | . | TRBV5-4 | TGTGCCAGCAGCTTGGACCTGGGTATGGGGCCCGAGCAGTACTTC | CASSLDLGMGPEQYF
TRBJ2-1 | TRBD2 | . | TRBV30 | TGTGCCTCTCAAGCGGGAGGGTCCTACAATGAGCAGTTCTTC | CASQAGGSYNEQFF
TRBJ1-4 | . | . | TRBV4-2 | TGTGCCAGCAGCCTGGGGGGTACGGGTGAAAAACTGTTTTTT | CASSLGGTGEKLFF
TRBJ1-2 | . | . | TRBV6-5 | TGTGCCAGCAGGCCTAACAGGGAGAATGGCTACACCTTC | CASRPNRENGYTF
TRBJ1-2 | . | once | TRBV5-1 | TGCGCCAGCAGCTTGCAGGTTGAACATGGCTACACCTTC | CASSLQVEHGYTF
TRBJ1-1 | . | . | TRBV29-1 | TGCAGCGTTTCCGACAGGAACACTGAAGCTTTCTTT | CSVSDRNTEAFF
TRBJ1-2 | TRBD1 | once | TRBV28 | TGTGCCAGCAGTTTAGGGGGACAGGGAACATATGGCTACACCTTC | CASSLGGQGTYGYTF
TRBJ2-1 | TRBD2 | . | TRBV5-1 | TGCGCCAGCTGGCCCCTAGCGGGAACTCGCAATGAGCAGTTCTTC | CASWPLAGTRNEQFF
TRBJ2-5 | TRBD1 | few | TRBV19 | TGTGCCAGTAGTATGGGGGTAGGGGACAGGGGGGAGACCCAGTACTTC | CASSMGVGDRGETQYF
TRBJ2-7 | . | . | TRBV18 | TGTGCCAGCTCACCTCTCATCGCGACAGTGACCTACGAGCAGTACTTC | CASSPLIATVTYEQYF
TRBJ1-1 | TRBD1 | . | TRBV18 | TGTGCCAGCTACTCCGGGACAGGGCCCACTGAAGCTTTCTTT | CASYSGTGPTEAFF
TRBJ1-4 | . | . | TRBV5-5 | TGTGCCAGCAGCCTTGCCGGGACTGGGGATGAAAAACTGTTTTTT | CASSLAGTGDEKLFF
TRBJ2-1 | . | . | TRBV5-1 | TGCGCCAGCAGCTTGTTTGGGGGAGGCCCGGCCAATGAGCAGTTCTTC | CASSLFGGGPANEQFF
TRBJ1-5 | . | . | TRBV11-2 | TGTGCCAGCAGCTTAGTAGTCAATCAGCCCCAGCATTTT | CASSLVVNQPQHF
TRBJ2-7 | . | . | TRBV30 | TGTGCCTGGAGTGCCCTAGGCGGCTCCTACGAGCAGTACTTC | CAWSALGGSYEQYF
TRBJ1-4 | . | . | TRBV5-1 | TGCGCCAGCAGTAGGGCAGGGAACGTGGATGAAAAACTGTTTTTT | CASSRAGNVDEKLFF
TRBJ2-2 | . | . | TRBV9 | TGTGCCAGCAGCGCCCGCGGGGATGCGAACACCGGGGAGCTGTTTTTT | CASSARGDANTGELFF
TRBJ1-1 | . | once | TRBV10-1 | TGCGCCAGCAGCTCGGGTCTGAACACTGAAGCTTTCTTT | CASSSGLNTEAFF
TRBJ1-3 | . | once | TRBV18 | TGTGCCAGCTCGAGAGGTCTGGCCCCCTCTGGAAACACCATATATTTT | CASSRGLAPSGNTIYF
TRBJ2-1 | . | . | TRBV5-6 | TGTGCCAGCAGCCCAGGGGACCGATCCTACAATGAGCAGTTCTTC | CASSPGDRSYNEQFF
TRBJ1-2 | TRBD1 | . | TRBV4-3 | TGCGCCAGCAGCCAAGATCCCTCGACAGGGGTGCTTCTCTATGGCTACACCTTC | CASSQDPSTGVLLYGYTF
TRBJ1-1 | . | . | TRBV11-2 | TGTGCCAGCAGCGTAAGAGGCGGCGCTGAAGCTTTCTTT | CASSVRGGAEAFF
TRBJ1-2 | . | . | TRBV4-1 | TGCGACCCCACGCGGGGCTACACCTTC | CDPTRGYTF
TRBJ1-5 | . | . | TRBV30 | TGTGCCTGGAGTCGACAGGACAATCAGCCCCAGCATTTT | CAWSRQDNQPQHF
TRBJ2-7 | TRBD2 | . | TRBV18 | TGTGCCAGCTCACCTGGGACTAGCGGGGTTGACGAGCAGTACTTC | CASSPGTSGVDEQYF
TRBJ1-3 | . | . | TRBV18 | TGTGCCAGCTCACCACCGGCAGGGGATGCTACGTGGGGAAACACCATATATTTT | CASSPPAGDATWGNTIYF
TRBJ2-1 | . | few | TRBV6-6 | TGTGCCAGCGGGAGAGACAATGAGCAGTTCTTC | CASGRDNEQFF
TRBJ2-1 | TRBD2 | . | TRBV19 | TGTGCCAGTAGTATGTCATCCGGGACTAACAATGAGCAGTTCTTC | CASSMSSGTNNEQFF
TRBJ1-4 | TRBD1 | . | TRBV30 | TGTGCCTGGAGTGCACTACGAGACAGGGGGGCGAAGGGGGCTAATGAAAAACTGTTTTTT | CAWSALRDRGAKGANEKLFF
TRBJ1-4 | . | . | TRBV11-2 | TGTGCCAGCAGCCCCTCCGCCACACTAAATGAAAAACTGTTTTTT | CASSPSATLNEKLFF
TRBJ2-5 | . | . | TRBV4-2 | TGTGCCAGCAGCCAAGGTGGCAGGTCCCTTCAAGAGACCCAGTACTTC | CASSQGGRSLQETQYF
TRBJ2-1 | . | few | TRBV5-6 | TGTGCCAGCAGCTTGGGGGTTGGAATCGGACTCTCCTACAATGAGCAGTTCTTC | CASSLGVGIGLSYNEQFF
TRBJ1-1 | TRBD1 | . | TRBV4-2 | TGTGCCAGCAGCCTAGAGTACAGGACAGGGGGTTCTGAAGCTTTCTTT | CASSLEYRTGGSEAFF
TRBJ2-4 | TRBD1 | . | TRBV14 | TGTGCCAGCAGCCAAGAACTAATCGACAGGGGGTTTGTCAAAAACATTCAGTACTTC | CASSQELIDRGFVKNIQYF
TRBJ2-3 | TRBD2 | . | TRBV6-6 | TGTGCCAGCAGTTCGTCGCGGGAGGTCCCAGATACGCAGTATTTT | CASSSSREVPDTQYF
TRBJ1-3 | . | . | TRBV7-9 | TGTGCCAGCAGCTTATCTTACGGCTCTGGAAACACCATATATTTT | CASSLSYGSGNTIYF
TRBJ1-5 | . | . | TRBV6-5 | TGTGCCAGCGGCGAGACAGGTCACAATCAGCCCCAGCATTTT | CASGETGHNQPQHF
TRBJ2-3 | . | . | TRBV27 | TGTGCCAGCATCCCTTTTGGGGCCACAGATACGCAGTATTTT | CASIPFGATDTQYF
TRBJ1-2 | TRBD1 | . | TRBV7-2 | TGTGCCAGCAGCTTATGGACAGGGGGTTTTGGCTACACCTTC | CASSLWTGGFGYTF
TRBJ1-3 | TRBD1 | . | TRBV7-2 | TGTGCCAGCAGCCCTGGGACAGCTGGAAACACCATATATTTT | CASSPGTAGNTIYF
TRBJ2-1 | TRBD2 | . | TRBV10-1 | TGCGCCAGCCGCGCTGTTCTTAGCGGGAGAGGAAATGAGCAGTTCTTC | CASRAVLSGRGNEQFF
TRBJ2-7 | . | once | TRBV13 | TGTGCCAGCAGCGCAAGACAGACGGGACTGTCGTACGAGCAGTACTTC | CASSARQTGLSYEQYF
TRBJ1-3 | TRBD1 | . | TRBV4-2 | TGTGCCAGCAGCCAAGATCTACAGGGGCCCAACTCTGGAAACACCATATATTTT | CASSQDLQGPNSGNTIYF
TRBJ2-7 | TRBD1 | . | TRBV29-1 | TGCAGCGCCGGGACAGACGAGCAGTACTTC | CSAGTDEQYF
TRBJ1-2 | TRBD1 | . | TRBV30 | TGTGCCTGGGCGGGACAGGGGGCTAACTATGGCTACACCTTC | CAWAGQGANYGYTF
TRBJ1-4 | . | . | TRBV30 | TGTGCCTGGAGTGTAGTTGTTAGCAGCCCGTCAACTAATGAAAAACTGTTTTTT | CAWSVVVSSPSTNEKLFF
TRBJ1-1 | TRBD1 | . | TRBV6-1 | TGTGCCAGCATCGGACTTAGGGACAGTCTATATGAAGCTTTCTTT | CASIGLRDSLYEAFF
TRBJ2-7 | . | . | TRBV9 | TGTGCCAGCAGCCCCCGGGACTTCACCTACGAGCAGTACTTC | CASSPRDFTYEQYF
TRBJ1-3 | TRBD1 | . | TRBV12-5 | TGTGCTAGTGGTTCGACAGGGGCTGAGGGCGGGTACGCCATATATTTT | CASGSTGAEGGYAIYF
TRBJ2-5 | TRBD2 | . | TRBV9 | TGTGCCAGCAGCGAGGGACTAGCGGGGGCTCAAGAGACCCAGTACTTC | CASSEGLAGAQETQYF
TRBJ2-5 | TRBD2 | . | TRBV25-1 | TGTGCCAGCAGTCCACCCGGGAGCGGGAGGGGGACCCAGTACTTC | CASSPPGSGRGTQYF
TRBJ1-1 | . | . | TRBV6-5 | TGTGCCAGCATAAGCCGCCGGGGAGCTTTCTTT | CASISRRGAFF
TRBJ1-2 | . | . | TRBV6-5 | TGTGCCAGCAGGCGCCCCGGGGGGACGAACTATGGCTACACCTTC | CASRRPGGTNYGYTF